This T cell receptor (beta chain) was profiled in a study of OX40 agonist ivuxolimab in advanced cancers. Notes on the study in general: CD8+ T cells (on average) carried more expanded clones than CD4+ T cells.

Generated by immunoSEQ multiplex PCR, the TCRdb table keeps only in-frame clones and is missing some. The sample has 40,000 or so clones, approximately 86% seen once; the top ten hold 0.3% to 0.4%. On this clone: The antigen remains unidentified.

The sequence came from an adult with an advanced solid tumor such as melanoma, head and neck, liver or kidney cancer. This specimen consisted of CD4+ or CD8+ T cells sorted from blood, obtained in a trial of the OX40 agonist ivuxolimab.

In DNA, the CDR3 is TGTGCCAGCAGCATCCAGGGAGTAGGGACTAATGAAAAACTGTTTTTT. As protein: CASSIQGVGTNEKLFF. The J gene is TRBJ1-4, the V gene TRBV5-6, with TRBD1 as a possible D gene (5 bases). The CDR3 contains 16 residues. The germline CDR1 and CDR2 sequences are SGHDT and YYEEEE. V was cut by 4 bases and J by 2 bases, with 15 bases left in between.